This is a list of T cell receptor beta chains from one sample in a study of patients and donors after allogeneic stem cell transplantation. TCRdb reprocessed the RT-PCR reads with MiXCR, giving one entry per CDR3 protein. The sample contains about 57,000 distinct CDR3 sequences, roughly 15% of which appear only once. Sequenced material: blood, either unsorted or a sorted T cell fraction (not recorded which). The receptors shown here come from a human donor who was either an allogeneic HSCT recipient or a stem cell or donor lymphocyte infusion donor (not recorded which). It is not recorded whose cells these are; they may come from a transplant donor. Each CDR3 is given with its conserved first and last residue. Each record gives: clone size, J gene, V gene, D gene, CDR3 protein, CDR3 DNA. The D gene is left open where the match is weak. The size of a clone is reported for some rows only, either as once, few or many, or as a class for expanded clones.

>NA|TRBJ1-1|TRBV15|NA
CATSRGYGGPTNTEAFF
TGTGCCACCAGCAGAGGATACGGGGGTCCCACCAACACTGAAGCTTTCTTT
>many|TRBJ1-4|TRBV27|TRBD1
CASSPYLTTGVNEKLFF
TGTGCCAGCAGTCCCTACCTCACGACAGGGGTAAATGAAAAACTGTTTTTT
>many|TRBJ2-7|TRBV5-4|NA
CASSHIGWAEEQYF
TGTGCCAGCAGCCACATTGGCTGGGCGGAAGAGCAGTACTTC
>few|TRBJ2-1|TRBV5-1|TRBD1
CATNSRQGADEQFF
TGCGCCACCAACTCTAGACAGGGGGCGGACGAGCAGTTCTTC
>NA|TRBJ2-7|TRBV13|TRBD1
CASSSKGQTYEQYF
TGTGCCAGCAGCTCAAAGGGACAGACCTACGAGCAGTACTTC
>few|TRBJ2-2|TRBV7-9|NA
CASSLEGPFSNTGELFF
TGTGCCAGCAGCTTAGAGGGTCCCTTCTCTAACACCGGGGAGCTGTTTTTT
>few|TRBJ1-4|TRBV27|NA
CASSLGSQREDEKLFF
TGTGCCAGCAGTTTGGGGTCCCAGCGAGAGGATGAAAAACTGTTTTTT
>many|TRBJ1-1|TRBV12-3/TRBV12-4|NA
CASSFVLGKNTEAFF
TGTGCCAGCAGTTTCGTTTTAGGGAAGAACACTGAAGCTTTCTTT
>many|TRBJ2-1|TRBV7-6|TRBD2
CASSLTGTRFYNEQFF
TGTGCCAGCAGCTTAACCGGGACTAGATTTTACAATGAGCAGTTCTTC
>NA|TRBJ2-1|TRBV24-1|NA
CATSEEQGSYNEQFF
TGTGCCACCAGTGAGGAACAGGGTTCCTACAATGAGCAGTTCTTC
>NA|TRBJ2-2|TRBV12-3/TRBV12-4|NA
CASSPYKGGPSSTGELFF
TGTGCCAGCAGTCCATACAAAGGGGGTCCGAGTTCGACCGGGGAGCTGTTTTTT
>many|TRBJ1-5|TRBV15|NA
CATSREGFNQPQHF
TGTGCCACCAGCAGAGAAGGGTTCAATCAGCCCCAGCATTTT
>few|TRBJ1-5|TRBV5-1|NA
CASSFLGGDQPQHF
TGCGCCAGCAGCTTTTTGGGAGGGGATCAGCCCCAGCATTTT
>NA|TRBJ2-1|TRBV20-1|TRBD2
CSAAGGPYNEQFF
TGCAGTGCGGCGGGAGGGCCTTACAATGAGCAGTTCTTC
>few|TRBJ1-5|TRBV7-8|NA
CASSLDVSNQPQHF
TGTGCCAGCAGCTTAGACGTTAGCAATCAGCCCCAGCATTTT
>NA|TRBJ2-7|TRBV27|NA
CASRSFPAYEQYF
TGTGCCAGCAGATCATTCCCTGCCTACGAGCAGTACTTC
>NA|TRBJ1-5|TRBV7-2|NA
CASSLEGRRQPQHF
TGTGCCAGCAGCTTAGAAGGGAGGAGGCAGCCCCAGCATTTT
>few|TRBJ2-7|TRBV3-1|NA
CASSQEVLDYEQYF
TGTGCCAGCAGCCAAGAAGTTTTAGACTACGAGCAGTACTTC
>few|TRBJ2-3|TRBV27|TRBD2
CASSFRVSGHSDTQYF
TGTGCCAGCAGTTTCCGGGTTAGCGGGCACAGTGATACGCAGTATTTT
>few|TRBJ2-1|TRBV7-6|TRBD2
CASSLVIAGGSRYNEQFF
TGTGCCAGCAGCTTAGTGATAGCGGGAGGGTCTAGGTACAATGAGCAGTTCTTC
>NA|TRBJ2-1|TRBV28|NA
CASSYRLKSYNEQFF
TGTGCCAGCAGTTACCGACTGAAGTCCTACAATGAGCAGTTCTTC
>NA|TRBJ1-3|TRBV14|NA
CASSQGTVSGNTIYF
TGTGCCAGCAGCCAAGGGACAGTCTCTGGAAACACCATATATTTT
>NA|TRBJ2-3|TRBV12-3/TRBV12-4|NA
CASSRPARETSTDTQYF
TGTGCCAGCAGCCGACCCGCTCGGGAGACGAGCACAGATACGCAGTATTTT
>few|TRBJ2-7|TRBV18|TRBD1
CASSPRDRPYEQYF
TGTGCCAGCTCACCCCGGGACAGACCTTACGAGCAGTACTTC
>few|TRBJ2-5|TRBV10-3|TRBD1
CAISDFDRGLQETQYF
TGTGCCATCAGTGATTTCGACAGGGGGCTCCAAGAGACCCAGTACTTC
>few|TRBJ2-7|TRBV4-2|TRBD2
CASSQLTSGLYEQYF
TGTGCCAGCAGCCAGCTGACTAGCGGGCTGTACGAGCAGTACTTC
>NA|TRBJ2-1|TRBV6-6|TRBD2
CASTLLLAGYNEQFF
TGTGCCAGCACCTTGCTACTAGCGGGATACAATGAGCAGTTCTTC
>many|TRBJ1-2|TRBV20-1|NA
CSAITGLEDGYTF
TGCAGTGCAATCACCGGGTTGGAGGATGGCTACACCTTC
>many|TRBJ1-5|TRBV27|NA
CASTLRQGRLPQHF
TGTGCCAGCACCCTCCGGCAGGGTCGTCTGCCCCAGCATTTT
>NA|TRBJ1-5|TRBV3-1|NA
CASSPPGERQPQHF
TGTGCCAGCAGCCCCCCGGGGGAGCGACAGCCCCAGCATTTT
>many|TRBJ2-7|TRBV20-1|NA
CSARVRMNYEQYF
TGCAGTGCTAGAGTGCGGATGAACTACGAGCAGTACTTC
>NA|TRBJ2-5|TRBV20-1|NA
CSARGSNQETQYF
TGCAGTGCTAGAGGTAGTAATCAAGAGACCCAGTACTTC
>NA|TRBJ2-1|TRBV5-1|TRBD2
CASSRPSGWGIEQFF
TGCGCCAGCAGTCGCCCTAGCGGGTGGGGGATTGAGCAGTTCTTC
>many|TRBJ1-5|TRBV20-1|NA
CSARALPQGMKQPQHF
TGCAGTGCTAGAGCCCTCCCCCAGGGGATGAAACAGCCCCAGCATTTT
>few|TRBJ1-1|TRBV18|NA
CASSPPQGNTEAFF
TGTGCCAGCTCACCACCCCAGGGAAACACTGAAGCTTTCTTT
>NA|TRBJ2-7|TRBV7-8|TRBD1
CASSARRDRAYEQYF
TGTGCCAGCAGCGCCCGTAGGGACAGGGCCTACGAGCAGTACTTC
>NA|TRBJ2-3|TRBV12-3/TRBV12-4|TRBD1
CASTKATGGTDTQYF
TGTGCCAGCACCAAGGCCACAGGGGGCACAGATACGCAGTATTTT